This TCR beta chain was captured in a study of post-analysis software for immune sequencing data. Study-wide background: Courses of disease covered relapsing-remitting, secondary progressive and progressive-relapsing multiple sclerosis. Study outcomes and limitations: Patients with multiple sclerosis recorded significantly lower normalized Chao1 diversity than controls, the study found. Elevated frequency relative to controls characterized several TRBV segments in patients, TRBV5-6, TRBV5-1 and TRBV20-1 among them.

The authors incorporated unique molecular identifiers into the TCR beta cDNA libraries. A single record per CDR3 protein comes from TCRdb applying MiXCR to the PCR reads. The profile shows roughly 200,000 distinct CDR3 sequences, roughly 30% of them singletons. CDR1 is SGHAT, CDR2 FQNNGV, per germline. This CDR3 is built from 14 residues. Comment on this clonotype: The antigen remains undetermined. Since a much larger clone is just one base distant, this may be a read error.

Sample: blood. The receptor was isolated from a girl under 18 with multiple sclerosis. V usage is TRBV11-2 and J usage is TRBJ2-6, with a possible D match to TRBD1 (6 bases). The CDR3 sequence is CACSSGAGANVLTF. CDR3 in DNA: TGTGCCTGCAGCTCAGGGGCTGGGGCCAACGTCCTGACTTTC. The full variable domain, with the rest looked up from reference TRBV11-2 and TRBJ2-6, is EAGVAQSPRYKIIEKRQSVAFWCNPISGHATLYWYQQILGQGPKLLIQFQNNGVVDDSQLPKDRFSAERLKGVDSTLKIQPAKLEDSAVYLCACSSGAGANVLTFGAGSRLTVL.